This is a list of T cell receptor beta chains from one sample in a study of memory CD4+ T cells and cytomegalovirus serostatus. Clones were sequenced by immunoSEQ multiplex PCR, and TCRdb holds only the in-frame ones, with some missing. In the table there are tens of thousands of clones, about four fifths of which are singletons. Specimen: memory CD4+ T cells from blood. Receptors originate from an adult in good health and CMV-seronegative. Each CDR3 is given with its conserved first and last residue. D genes are given only for firm matches. Expanded clones get a size class; other rows say once, few or many, or leave the size out.

d_call	v_call	j_call	clone_size	cdr3_aa	cdr3_nt
.	TRBV30	TRBJ1-6	.	CAWSVLPGLQGSPLHF	TGTGCCTGGAGTGTTCTCCCAGGTCTCCAGGGTTCACCCCTCCACTTT
TRBD1	TRBV10-3	TRBJ1-1	few	CAIRTGNTEAFF	TGTGCCATTCGGACAGGGAACACTGAAGCTTTCTTT
.	TRBV5-1	TRBJ1-2	.	CASSSRGTYGYTF	TGCGCCAGCAGCTCCAGGGGTACCTATGGCTACACCTTC
.	TRBV5-6	TRBJ2-5	.	CASSFWSGTQYF	TGTGCCAGCAGCTTCTGGTCGGGGACCCAGTACTTC
.	TRBV19	TRBJ2-2	once	CASSITGGAGELFF	TGTGCCAGTAGTATAACAGGGGGGGCCGGGGAGCTGTTTTTT
.	TRBV30	TRBJ2-3	.	CAWSLGGGTSTDTQYF	TGTGCCTGGAGTCTAGGGGGGGGCACTAGCACAGATACGCAGTATTTT
.	TRBV7-2	TRBJ2-7	.	CASSLDWESYEQYF	TGTGCCAGCAGCTTAGATTGGGAGAGTTACGAGCAGTACTTC
.	TRBV4-2	TRBJ2-4	.	CASSQATGGRDDIQYF	TGTGCCAGCAGCCAAGCGACCGGGGGGCGGGATGACATTCAGTACTTC
.	TRBV12-5	TRBJ1-1	.	CASGFGGTTEAFF	TGTGCTAGTGGTTTCGGGGGGACCACTGAAGCTTTCTTT
.	TRBV9	TRBJ1-3	.	CASSVGINLSGNTIYF	TGTGCCAGCAGCGTTGGGATTAATCTTTCTGGAAACACCATATATTTT
.	TRBV5-6	TRBJ1-2	.	CASSFAGGIDTF	.
.	TRBV7-2	TRBJ2-5	.	CASSPGPGETQYF	TGTGCCAGCAGCCCCGGACCCGGGGAGACCCAGTACTTC
.	TRBV19	TRBJ1-2	few	CASRSGRDYYGYTF	TGTGCCAGTCGGTCTGGCAGGGATTACTATGGCTACACCTTC
.	TRBV6-5	TRBJ1-5	.	CASRGAHQPQHF	TGTGCCAGCAGAGGAGCCCATCAGCCCCAGCATTTT
TRBD1	TRBV2	TRBJ2-2	once	CASRQGAGTGELFF	TGTGCCAGCAGACAGGGGGCGGGCACCGGGGAGCTGTTTTTT
.	TRBV6-1	TRBJ1-2	once	CASSEEPDVYGYTF	TGTGCCAGCAGTGAAGAACCGGACGTTTATGGCTACACCTTC
.	TRBV19	TRBJ1-5	.	CASTLGGGGQPQHF	TGTGCCAGTACCTTAGGGGGGGGTGGTCAGCCCCAGCATTTT
TRBD1	TRBV5-1	TRBJ1-2	few	CASSIHSGQIGYTF	TGCGCCAGCAGCATCCATTCGGGACAGATTGGCTACACCTTC
TRBD1	TRBV9	TRBJ2-5	.	CASSVGGQGKTQYF	TGTGCCAGCAGCGTAGGCGGACAGGGGAAGACCCAGTACTTC